This record concerns one T cell receptor beta chain sequence. This entry belongs to a study of blood T cell repertoires in COVID-19. The overall study: Both acute and convalescent COVID-19 samples were obtained from the United States, Italy and Spain. The cDNA or gDNA used as material had been derived from T cells, B-cell-depleted T cells, or PBMCs.

The V gene's germline CDR1 is ENHRY and CDR2 SYGVKD. Trimming stripped 5 bases from V and 4 bases from J, with 14 bases between. The CDR3 covers 14 residues. The authors' processing: Researchers report that nucleated cell counts were estimated from reference gene primer amplification. The repertoire was sequenced with immunoSEQ multiplex PCR; TCRdb's copy has only in-frame clones and lacks some. For V, J and clone size, that table is used; D and trimming come from the DNA. This table has roughly 53,000 clones, 75% to 90% appearing once. Material: peripheral blood. The sequence was collected from an elderly man with acute or convalescent COVID-19. The chain combines TRBV10-3 with TRBJ1-2, with D tentatively TRBD1 (5 bases). CDR3 sequence (DNA): TGTGCCATCAGTCTCCAGGGTCAGGGCTATGGCTACACCTTC. Encoded protein: CAISLQGQGYGYTF.